One and the same sample provided the 8 T cell receptor beta chains below, sequenced in a study of T cells in Graves' hyperthyroidism and ophthalmopathy. TCR beta CDR3 sequences were amplified from RNA transcripts. A set of HTBI primers served as the primers for a first-round RT-PCR of the TCR CDR3. Each CDR3 protein gets one entry after TCRdb re-called the multiplex PCR reads with MiXCR. The sample holds under 800,000 distinct CDR3 sequences; 14% are singletons and the top ten take roughly a tenth. The sample consisted of blood. These receptors originate from a woman aged 18 to 35 with Graves' hyperthyroidism.

This clonotype was found many times. For the CDR3, the DNA is TGTGCCAGCAGTACCGATGACGGGGCAAGCGAGCAGTACTTC. Translated, it gives CASSTDDGASEQYF. V is TRBV28 and J is TRBJ2-7, with D perhaps assigned TRBD1 or TRBD2 (5 bases each). Trimming left V 5 bases short and J 6 bases short, with 17 bases between. Germline lookup yields CDR1 MDHEN and CDR2 SYDVKM. The CDR3 is 14 residues long.

The V and J genes are TRBV5-1 and TRBJ2-1; D is ambiguous. V was pared by 0 bases and J by 2 bases, with 15 bases between. Per the germline V gene, CDR1 is SGHRS and CDR2 is YFSETQ. The CDR3 is made up of 17 amino acids. The chain's CDR3 is CASSLGTQPVPYNEQFF. The CDR3 nucleotides are TGCGCCAGCAGCTTGGGGACCCAACCCGTTCCCTACAATGAGCAGTTCTTC.

The rearrangement uses TRBV2 and TRBJ2-1; 14 bases are shared with TRBD2. Germline V CDR1 and CDR2: SNHLY, FYNNEI. The CDR3 has 16 amino acids. V lost 6 bases and J lost 6; bases outside the gene matches: 7. The CDR3 DNA is TGTGCCAGCAGCGGGACTAGCGGGAGAATGGGCAATGAGCAGTTCTTC. Its translation: CASSGTSGRMGNEQFF.

The chain employs TRBV29-1 and TRBJ2-7; D might be TRBD2 (6 bases). In germline, CDR1 is SQVTM, CDR2 ANQGSEA. Trimming took off 3 bases at V and 7 bases at J, with 10 bases between the two ends. This CDR3 has 11 amino acids. The CDR3 reads CSVEEGMEQYF. In DNA form, the CDR3 reads TGCAGCGTTGAGGAGGGAATGGAGCAGTACTTC.

This clonotype was counted ten times or more. V gene TRBV6-5 combines with J gene TRBJ2-7; 7 positions match TRBD2. The CDR3 runs 14 residues. The V and J ends lost 2 bases and 5 bases, in that order; junction bases with no gene match: 6. Per the germline V gene, CDR1 is MNHEY and CDR2 is SVGAGI. In DNA, the CDR3 is TGTGCCAGCAGTTACGGTCTAGCGGAAGACGAGCAGTACTTC. Translation: CASSYGLAEDEQYF.

The chain joins TRBV7-6 to TRBJ2-3; 7 bases are a match to TRBD2. Trimming cost V 3 bases and J 6 bases; bases outside gene matches: 9. Germline assignment: CDR1 SGHVS and CDR2 FNYEAQ. The CDR3 is made up of 15 amino acids. DNA for the CDR3: TGTGCCAGCAGCTTTGGGGGAGGGCCGTTTGATACGCAGTATTTT. Amino acid sequence: CASSFGGGPFDTQYF. The entire variable domain, with the rest obtained from reference TRBV7-6 and TRBJ2-3, is as follows: GAGVSQSPRYKVTKRGQDVALRCDPISGHVSLYWYRQALGQGPEFLTYFNYEAQQDKSGLPNDRFSAERPEGSISTLTIQRTEQRDSAMYRCASSFGGGPFDTQYFGPGTRLTVL.

J is TRBJ2-7 and V is TRBV7-9; 7 bases line up with TRBD1. The CDR3 runs to 13 residues. Germline lookup yields CDR1 SEHNR and CDR2 FQNEAQ (reference sequence). V dropped 5 bases and J dropped 3; count of bases not matched to a gene: 4. The CDR3 region has the DNA TGTGCCAGCAGCCGAAGACAGGGCTACGAGCAGTACTTC. Translation gives CASSRRQGYEQYF.

This clonotype was observed at least ten times. The gene calls are TRBV20-1 and TRBJ1-1; tentatively, D is TRBD1 (5 bases). V lost 6 bases, J lost 5 bases, and 19 bases lay in between. The CDR3 covers 14 residues. From germline, CDR1 is DFQATT and CDR2 SNEGSKA (reference sequence). Here the CDR3 DNA reads TGCAGTGCCTCTCGGGGAGGGGCGGGAACTGAAGCTTTCTTT. This encodes CSASRGGAGTEAFF.